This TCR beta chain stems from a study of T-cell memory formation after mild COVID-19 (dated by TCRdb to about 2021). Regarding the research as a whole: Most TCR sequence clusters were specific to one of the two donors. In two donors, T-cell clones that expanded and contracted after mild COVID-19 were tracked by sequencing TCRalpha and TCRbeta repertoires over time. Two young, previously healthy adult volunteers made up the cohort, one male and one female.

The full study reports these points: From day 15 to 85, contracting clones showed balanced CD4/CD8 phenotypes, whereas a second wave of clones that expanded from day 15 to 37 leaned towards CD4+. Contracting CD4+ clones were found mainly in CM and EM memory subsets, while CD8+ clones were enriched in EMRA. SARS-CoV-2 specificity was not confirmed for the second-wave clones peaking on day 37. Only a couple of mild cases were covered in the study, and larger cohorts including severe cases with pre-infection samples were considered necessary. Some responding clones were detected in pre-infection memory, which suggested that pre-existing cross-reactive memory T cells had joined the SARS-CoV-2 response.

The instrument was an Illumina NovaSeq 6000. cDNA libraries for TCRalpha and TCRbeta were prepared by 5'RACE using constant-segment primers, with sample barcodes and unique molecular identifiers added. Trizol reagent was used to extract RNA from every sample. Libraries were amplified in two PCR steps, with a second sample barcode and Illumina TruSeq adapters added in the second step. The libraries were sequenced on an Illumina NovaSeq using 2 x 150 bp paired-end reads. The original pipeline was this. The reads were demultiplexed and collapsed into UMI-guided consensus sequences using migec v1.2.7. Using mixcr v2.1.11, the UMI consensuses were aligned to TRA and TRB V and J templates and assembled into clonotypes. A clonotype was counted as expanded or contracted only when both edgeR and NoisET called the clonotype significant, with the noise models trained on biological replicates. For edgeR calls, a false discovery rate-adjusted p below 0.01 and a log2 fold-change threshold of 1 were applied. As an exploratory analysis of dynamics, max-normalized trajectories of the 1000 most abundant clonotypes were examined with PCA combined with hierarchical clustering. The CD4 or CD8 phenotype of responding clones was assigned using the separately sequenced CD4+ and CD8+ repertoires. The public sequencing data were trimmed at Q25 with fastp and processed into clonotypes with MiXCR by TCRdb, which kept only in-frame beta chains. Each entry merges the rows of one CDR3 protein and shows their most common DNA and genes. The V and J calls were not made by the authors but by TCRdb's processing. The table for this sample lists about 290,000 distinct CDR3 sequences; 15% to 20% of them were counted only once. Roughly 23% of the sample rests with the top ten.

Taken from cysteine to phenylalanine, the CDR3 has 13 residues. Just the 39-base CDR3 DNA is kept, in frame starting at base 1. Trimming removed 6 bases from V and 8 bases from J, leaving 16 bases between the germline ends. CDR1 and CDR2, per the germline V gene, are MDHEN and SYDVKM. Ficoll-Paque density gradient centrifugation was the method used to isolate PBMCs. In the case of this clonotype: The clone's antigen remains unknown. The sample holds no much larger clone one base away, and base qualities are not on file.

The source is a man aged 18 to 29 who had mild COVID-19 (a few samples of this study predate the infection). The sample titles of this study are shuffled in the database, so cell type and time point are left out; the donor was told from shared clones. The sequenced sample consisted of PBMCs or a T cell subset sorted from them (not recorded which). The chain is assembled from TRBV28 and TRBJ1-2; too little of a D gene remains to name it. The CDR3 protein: CASSQVVRGGYTF. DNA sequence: TGTGCCAGCAGCCAGGTGGTCCGCGGCGGCTACACCTTC.